This TCR beta chain was identified in a study of cytomegalovirus exposure and HLA in healthy donors (dated by TCRdb to 2015 to 2018). For the study in its entirety: According to a later analysis, the roughly 130 validation repertoires were produced on the same platform as the approximately 620 repertoires of the first cohort. The study aimed to test whether signatures of past pathogen exposure could be identified by cataloging public T cell receptors. Besides the first cohort of 666 subjects, a separate validation cohort made up of over a hundred different subjects was used. High-throughput TCR immunosequencing, statistical association of individual TCRs with disease status, and machine learning were combined to predict cytomegalovirus infection status. What the authors observed across the whole study: Most TCR sequences were observed very rarely across donors, whereas some public TCRs were present in many individuals. The study gave a list of 150 to 200 TCR beta chains associated with cytomegalovirus. According to the authors, the approach could potentially be generalized to other disease states and immunological phenotypes. The classifier was reported to diagnose cytomegalovirus status with high specificity and sensitivity in both the original cohort and the validation cohort. A later analysis had no HLA typing for the validation cohort, so co-occurrence there was scored across all 120 or so repertoires. Subsequent analysis determined that TCRs grouped into clusters in the first cohort also showed a tendency toward co-occurrence across the approximately 120 validation repertoires, and 94% of cluster scores exceeded 0. Three of the identified cytomegalovirus-associated TCR beta chains were confirmed in vitro to be specific for cytomegalovirus antigens.

Donors formed part of the validation cohort, which comprised fewer than 150 subjects and was distinct from the first cohort of under 850 subjects. CDR1 SQVTM and CDR2 ANQGSEA were looked up in the germline V gene. The CDR3, from cysteine to phenylalanine, totals 12 residues. Just the 36-base CDR3 DNA is kept, in frame starting at base 1. V is pared back by 4 bases and J by 6 bases, with 9 bases lying between the germline termini. Regarding this clone: Its antigen is still unknown. The record has no base qualities; no much larger clone is one base away.

The library came from the immunoSEQ multiplex PCR assay. Regarding the original processing steps: A statistical classification framework was built for diagnosing cytomegalovirus status from the catalog of TCR beta chain sequences. TCRdb holds this immuneACCESS table with in-frame rearrangements only. Some clones are missing; in checked studies, unresolved V genes explain under half, and the rest has no known cause. V, J and clone size are taken as reported in that table, and D and trimming were inferred from the DNA itself. The sample yields more than 110,000 clones; 80% to 90% were counted once. More than 1.4% of the sample belongs to the ten largest clones.

The specimen sequenced was PBMCs. The receptor's source is a woman aged 25 to 39 in good health and CMV-seronegative. The chain employs TRBV29-1 and TRBJ1-4, with the D gene call left open. The DNA is TGCAGCGTTGCCGGGAATCATGAAAAACTGTTTTTT. Its product reads: CSVAGNHEKLFF.